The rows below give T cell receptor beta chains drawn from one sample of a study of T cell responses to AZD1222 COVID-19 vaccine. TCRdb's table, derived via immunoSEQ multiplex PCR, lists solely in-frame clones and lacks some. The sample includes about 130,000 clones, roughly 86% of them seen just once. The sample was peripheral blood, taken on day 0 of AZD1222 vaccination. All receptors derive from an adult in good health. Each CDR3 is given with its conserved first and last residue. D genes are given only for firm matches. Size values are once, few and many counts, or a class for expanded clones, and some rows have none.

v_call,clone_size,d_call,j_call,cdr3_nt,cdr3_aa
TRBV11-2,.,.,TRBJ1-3,TGTGCCAGCAGCTTACAGGGAAACACCATATATTTT,CASSLQGNTIYF
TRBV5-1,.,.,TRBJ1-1,TGCGCCAGCCGAGCCACAGGGAACACTGAAGCTTTCTTT,CASRATGNTEAFF
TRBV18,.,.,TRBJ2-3,TGTGCCAGCTCACCTACAGGTCCAGGTGACGATACGCAGTATTTT,CASSPTGPGDDTQYF
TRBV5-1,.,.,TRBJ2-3,TGCGCCAGCAGCTTGGCCGGGGGGCGGATTCGCACAGATACGCAGTATTTT,CASSLAGGRIRTDTQYF
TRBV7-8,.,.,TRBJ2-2,TGTGCCAGCAGCCCCCAACAGAACGCGAACACCGGGGAGCTGTTTTTT,CASSPQQNANTGELFF
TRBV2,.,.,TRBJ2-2,TGTGCCGGACTGCGGCACTTGAACACCGGGGAGCTGTTTTTT,CAGLRHLNTGELFF
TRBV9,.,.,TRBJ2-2,TGTGCCAGCAGCGTACCAGGCCGGGACAACCTTGACACCGGGGAGCTGTTTTTT,CASSVPGRDNLDTGELFF
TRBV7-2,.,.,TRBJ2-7,TGTGCCAGCAGCGGGGTGTGGGGGGACGAGCAGTACTTC,CASSGVWGDEQYF
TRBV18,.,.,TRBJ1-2,TGTGCCAGCTCACCTACTCAGGGGCGGGATAACTATGGCTACACCTTC,CASSPTQGRDNYGYTF
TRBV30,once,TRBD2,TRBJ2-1,TGTGCCTGGAGTCCTAGCGGGAGTCTCAATGAGCAGTTCTTC,CAWSPSGSLNEQFF
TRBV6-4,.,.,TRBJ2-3,TGTGCCAGCAGTCTATATTTCCCTAGCACAGATACGCAGTATTTT,CASSLYFPSTDTQYF
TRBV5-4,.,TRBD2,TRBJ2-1,TGTGCCAGCAGACCTTCCCTAGCGGAAATCTACAATGAGCAGTTCTTC,CASRPSLAEIYNEQFF
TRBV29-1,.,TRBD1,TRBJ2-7,TGCAGCGTGCTCGGGACAGGCCACGAGCAGTACTTC,CSVLGTGHEQYF
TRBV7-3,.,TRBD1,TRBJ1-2,TGTGCCAGCAGCCCGGGGGACAGGAGCTATGGCTACACCTTC,CASSPGDRSYGYTF
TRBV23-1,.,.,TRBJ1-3,TGCGCCAGCAGTCCGTTTCAGGGGCTACGCTCTGGAAACACCATATATTTT,CASSPFQGLRSGNTIYF
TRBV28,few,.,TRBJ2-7,TGTGCCAGCAGTATTCCCGGCAGGGGGGTTTACGAGCAGTACTTC,CASSIPGRGVYEQYF
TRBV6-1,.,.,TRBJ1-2,TGTGCCAGCAGTGAAATCCGCCCCCGACAGTACTATGGCTACACCTTC,CASSEIRPRQYYGYTF
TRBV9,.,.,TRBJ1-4,TGTGCCAGCAGCCCCGGGGTCGGGGTTCAATATTTTCCAACCGGATCAACTAATGAAAAACTGTTTTTT,CASSPGVGVQYFPTGSTNEKLFF
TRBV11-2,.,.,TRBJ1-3,TGTGCCAGCCGGGAGCGATCTGGAAACACCATATATTTT,CASRERSGNTIYF
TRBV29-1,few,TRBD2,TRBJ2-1,TGCAGCGGCCAATTGACTAGCGGGAGCACTATCTACAATGAGCAGTTCTTC,CSGQLTSGSTIYNEQFF
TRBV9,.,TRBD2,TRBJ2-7,TGTGCGACCGGCGGGGGGCCCTACGAGCAGTACTTC,CATGGGPYEQYF
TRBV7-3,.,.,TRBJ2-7,TGTGCCAGCAGCCTAGGCTTCCAATACGAGCAGTACTTC,CASSLGFQYEQYF
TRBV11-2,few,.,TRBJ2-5,TGTGCCAGCAGCTCCATCAAACTTTGGGGGAACACGCAAGAGACCCAGTACTTC,CASSSIKLWGNTQETQYF
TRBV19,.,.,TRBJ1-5,TGTGCCAGTAGTATTAATATGGGTCAGCCCCAGCATTTT,CASSINMGQPQHF
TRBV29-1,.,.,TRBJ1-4,TGCAGCGTTGAAGAGGGGCGAGGGGAAAAACTGTTTTTT,CSVEEGRGEKLFF
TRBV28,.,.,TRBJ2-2,TGTGCCACCAAAGACAGCCCGACCGGGGAGCTGTTTTTT,CATKDSPTGELFF
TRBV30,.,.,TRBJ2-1,TGTGCCTGGAGCCTCGACAGCCATGAGCAGTTCTTC,CAWSLDSHEQFF
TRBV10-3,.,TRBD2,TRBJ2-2,TGTGCCATCAGTGATAGTCGCGGGAGGAACACCGGGGAGCTGTTTTTT,CAISDSRGRNTGELFF
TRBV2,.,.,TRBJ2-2,TGTGCCAGCAATCCTCAGGGTGGGGGCACCGGGGAGCTGTTTTTT,CASNPQGGGTGELFF
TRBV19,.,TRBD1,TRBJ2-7,TGTGCCAGCCGGACCCGGGACAGCTACTCCTACGAGCAGTACTTC,CASRTRDSYSYEQYF
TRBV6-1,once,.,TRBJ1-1,TGTGCCAGCAGTGAAAGGGGTGCCACTGAAGCTTTCTTT,CASSERGATEAFF
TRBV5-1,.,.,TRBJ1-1,TGCGCCAGCTCAGGGGAATCGAACACTGAAGCTTTCTTT,CASSGESNTEAFF
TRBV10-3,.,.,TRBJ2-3,TGTGCCATCAGTCTAGAAGCGGTCCGCACAGATACGCAGTATTTT,CAISLEAVRTDTQYF
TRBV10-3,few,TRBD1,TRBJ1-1,TGTGCCATCAGTGACTTGGCAGGGGGCACGAACGGGGCTTTCTTT,CAISDLAGGTNGAFF
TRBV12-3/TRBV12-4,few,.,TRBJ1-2,TGTGCCAGCAGTTTATCCGGGGCAATAACCTTC,CASSLSGAITF
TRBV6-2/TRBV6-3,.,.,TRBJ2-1,TGTGCCAGCAGTTACTCGATCGGAACTGAGCAGTTCTTC,CASSYSIGTEQFF
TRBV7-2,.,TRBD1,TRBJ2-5,TGTGCCAGCAGCCGACAGGGTACGGAGACCCAGTACTTC,CASSRQGTETQYF